A selection of T cell receptor beta chains follows, all from one sample in a study of TIL therapy for anti-PD-1-resistant metastatic lung cancer. Clones were read by immunoSEQ multiplex PCR, and TCRdb kept only the in-frame ones, dropping some. The table has approximately 2,100 clones, over 80% seen once. The input for sequencing was tumor tissue, taken at baseline. The receptors were sampled from a person aged 25-80 years with non-small cell lung cancer. The CDR3 runs from the conserved cysteine through the conserved F or W. Clone sizes are given selectively: once, few, many, or a class where the clone is expanded.

size	V	J	CDR3
NA	TRBV5-1	TRBJ2-5	CASRKWGSQETQYF
few	TRBV7-7	TRBJ2-2	CASSRQGTGELFF
NA	TRBV5-1	TRBJ1-2	CASSHGQSNYGYTF
NA	TRBV6-6	TRBJ1-6	CASSYPRDRSNSPLHF
NA	TRBV18	TRBJ2-1	CASSLQTSFNEQFF
NA	TRBV10-2	TRBJ1-5	CASSVQGWGGNQPQHF
NA	TRBV19	TRBJ1-1	CATRDRGWNTEAFF
NA	TRBV6-5	TRBJ1-5	CASSLTGVSQPQHF
NA	TRBV10-3	TRBJ1-1	CAIRGQAQNTEAFF
NA	TRBV27	TRBJ2-1	CASSLHSEQFF
NA	TRBV6-1	TRBJ1-5	CASRPQGVSNQPQHF
NA	TRBV7-9	TRBJ1-4	CASSLGGSTNEKLFF
NA	TRBV9	TRBJ2-7	CASSVGDRGLAGVFHEQYF
NA	TRBV6-1	TRBJ2-7	CASSEINYEQYF
NA	TRBV6-4	TRBJ2-1	CASSDSMASGRAVNEQFF
NA	TRBV7-9	TRBJ2-3	CASSSAVDTQYF
NA	TRBV19	TRBJ2-1	CASSIWQGLNNEQFF
NA	TRBV10-3	TRBJ2-1	CAISGQGARNEQFF
NA	TRBV12-5	TRBJ2-7	CASGSRAGFYEQYF
few	TRBV10-1	TRBJ2-7	CASSEGSYEQYF
NA	TRBV7-8	TRBJ2-6	CASSYSGGYGANVLTF
NA	TRBV21-1	TRBJ2-2	CASIGSSGELFF
NA	TRBV7-6	TRBJ2-5	CASSLWPGGQETQYF
NA	TRBV25-1	TRBJ2-2	CASSARTGWGTGELFF
NA	TRBV27	TRBJ2-1	CASSVRDRDGNEQFF
NA	TRBV5-8	TRBJ2-2	CASSRGQGAYTGELFF
NA	TRBV25-1	TRBJ2-6	CASSELFGQPGANVLTF
NA	TRBV29-1	TRBJ1-2	CSVTVNYGYTF